The clone carrying this T cell receptor beta chain was seen a few times. Germline loops: CDR1 MGHRA, CDR2 YSYEKL. With 3 bases removed from V and 0 bases from J, the gap between germline ends came to 3 bases. CDR3 length: 14 amino acids. The data stem from a study of blood T cells in healthy people across ages. The use of a sample-barcoded 5' primer and a J-beta primer mix characterized a second PCR of roughly 6 to 11 cycles. A single record per CDR3 protein comes from TCRdb applying MiXCR to the 5' RACE reads. The sample carries approximately 780,000 distinct CDR3 sequences, under 30% recorded once. This sample also appeared in a second study, on T cells of mothers and their children.

This chain joins TRBV4-1 and TRBJ2-6; D gene uncertain. The TCR comes from a boy younger than 18 in good health. The sample was blood. The CDR3 loop is CASSQFSGANVLTF. Here the CDR3 DNA reads TGCGCCAGCAGCCAGTTCTCTGGGGCCAACGTCCTGACTTTC.